These 3 T cell receptor beta chains share one sample of origin, sequenced in a study of T cell responses to AZD1222 COVID-19 vaccine. This table comes from immunoSEQ multiplex PCR, and its TCRdb copy is limited to in-frame clones, with some not included. Of around 120,000 clones listed, about 90% were seen once; the top ten hold around 15%. The specimen was peripheral blood, collected on day 0 of AZD1222 vaccination. These receptors all come from an adult in good health.

The chain employs TRBV30 and TRBJ2-2, with D possibly matching TRBD1 (5 bases). CDR3 size: 14 residues. Germline lookup yields CDR1 GTSNPN and CDR2 SVGIG (reference sequence). Between the trimmed V and J ends, which lost 1 base and 4 bases, there was a span of 10 bases. The CDR3 sequence: CAWSEGRGTGELFF. The CDR3 nucleotides read TGTGCCTGGAGTGAGGGTAGGGGCACCGGGGAGCTGTTTTTT.

The genes are TRBV7-9 and TRBJ1-4; D remains ambiguous. Trimming took off 0 bases at V and 10 bases at J, with 9 bases between the two ends. The CDR3 spans 13 residues. Germline V CDR1 and CDR2: SEHNR, FQNEAQ (reference sequence). Here the CDR3 reads CASSLASGGKLFF. CDR3 in DNA: TGTGCCAGCAGCTTAGCATCCGGCGGAAAACTGTTTTTT.

The chain is built from TRBV7-2 and TRBJ1-1; 8 positions agree with TRBD1. CDR1 and CDR2 from the germline V gene are SGHTA and FQGNSA. With V trimmed by 3 bases and J by 4 bases, 4 bases remained unmatched. The CDR3 sequence is 14 residues long. The CDR3 region has the DNA TGTGCCAGCAGCTTCGGGACAGGAGGCACTGAAGCTTTCTTT. Protein product: CASSFGTGGTEAFF.